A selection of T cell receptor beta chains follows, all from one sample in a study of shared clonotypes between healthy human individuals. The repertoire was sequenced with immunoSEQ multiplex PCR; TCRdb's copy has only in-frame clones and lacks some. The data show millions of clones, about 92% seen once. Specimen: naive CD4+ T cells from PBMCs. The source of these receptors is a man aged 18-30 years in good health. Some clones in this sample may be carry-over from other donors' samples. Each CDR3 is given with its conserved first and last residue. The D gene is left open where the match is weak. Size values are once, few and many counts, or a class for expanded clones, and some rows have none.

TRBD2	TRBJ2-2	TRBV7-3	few	TGTGCCAGCAGCTTCGACGGGAGGGCCTCCGGGGAGCTGTTTTTT	CASSFDGRASGELFF
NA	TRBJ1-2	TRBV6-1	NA	TGTGCCAGCAGTGGGGTTTACGGGGGCAGCTATGGCTACACCTTC	CASSGVYGGSYGYTF
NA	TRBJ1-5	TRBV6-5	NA	TGTGCCAGCAGTTACTCGTTCAAGAATCAGCCCCAGCATTTT	CASSYSFKNQPQHF
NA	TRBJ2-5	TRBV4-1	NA	TGCGCCAGCAGCCAAGATGGGGGGCGAGAGACCCAGTACTTC	CASSQDGGRETQYF
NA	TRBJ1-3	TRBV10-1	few	TGCGCCAGCAGTGAGGACCCCTCTGGAAACACCATATATTTT	CASSEDPSGNTIYF
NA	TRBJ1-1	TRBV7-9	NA	TGTGCCAGCAGACTGGGAGTCATGAACACTGAAGCTTTCTTT	CASRLGVMNTEAFF
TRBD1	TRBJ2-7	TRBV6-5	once	TGTGCCAGCAGTTCCGCCCGACAGGGTCATTCCGAGCAGTACTTC	CASSSARQGHSEQYF
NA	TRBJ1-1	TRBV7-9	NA	TGTGCCAGCAGCTTAGTGATGGGGGCCAGGGGCACTGAAGCTTTCTTT	CASSLVMGARGTEAFF
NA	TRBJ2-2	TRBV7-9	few	TGTGCCAGCAGCTTAGTAGTGGGCGACGGGGAGCTGTTTTTT	CASSLVVGDGELFF
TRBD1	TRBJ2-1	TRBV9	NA	TGTGCCAGCAGCCAGACAGGGTCCCTTTGGGGTGAGCAGTTCTTC	CASSQTGSLWGEQFF
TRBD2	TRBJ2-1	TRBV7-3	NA	TGTGCCAGCAGCTTAGGGACTAGCGGGAATGGGTTTGAGCAGTTCTTC	CASSLGTSGNGFEQFF
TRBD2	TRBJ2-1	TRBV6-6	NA	TGTGCCAGCAGTCCGACCGGGACTAGCGGGAATGAGCAGTTCTTC	CASSPTGTSGNEQFF
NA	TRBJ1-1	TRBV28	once	TGTGCCAGCAGTCCGGCCACACTCATGAACACTGAAGCTTTCTTT	CASSPATLMNTEAFF
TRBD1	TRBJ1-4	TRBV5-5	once	TGTGCCAGCAGACCCGGACAGGGAAAGGTTTCTAATGAAAAACTGTTTTTT	CASRPGQGKVSNEKLFF
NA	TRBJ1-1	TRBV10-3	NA	TGTGCCACCCGGGTGGAGACGGGACCGGGACCCAAAGCTTTCTTT	CATRVETGPGPKAFF
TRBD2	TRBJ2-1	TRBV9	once	TGTGCCAGCAGCGTAGATCTAGCGGGAGTTTCCTACAATGAGCAGTTCTTC	CASSVDLAGVSYNEQFF
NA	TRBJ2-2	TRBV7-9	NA	TGTGCCAGCAGCTCTTACACAGGGGAGCTGTTTTTT	CASSSYTGELFF
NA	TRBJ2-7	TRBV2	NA	TGTGCCAGCAGTGAGTATCCCTACGAGCAGTACTTC	CASSEYPYEQYF
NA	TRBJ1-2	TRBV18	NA	TGTGCCAGCTCACCGACACAGAACTATGGCTACACCTTC	CASSPTQNYGYTF